This T cell receptor beta chain was identified in a study of shared clonotypes between healthy human individuals. The study, taken as a whole, reports: When compared with the clonotypes that were shared by all four sorted-subset donors, the non-shared clonotypes turned out to have lower generation probabilities.

TCRdb's table, derived via immunoSEQ multiplex PCR, lists solely in-frame clones and lacks some. Of around 1.1 million clones listed, around three quarters are singletons. The study drew its donors from healthy HIV-negative adults without recent acute infections or vaccinations. Germline-derived CDR1 and CDR2 are LNHDA and SQIVND (reference sequence). Trimming removed 2 bases from V and 8 bases from J, with 4 bases in between. The CDR3 runs 11 residues. In regard to this clone: Its antigen remains unidentified.

This clonotype was obtained from a man younger than 35 in good health. Some clones in this sample may be carry-over from other donors' samples. The chain recombines TRBV19 with TRBJ2-1; D unclear. Sequenced input: memory CD4+ T cells from PBMCs. Described subset: CD45RA-negative fraction. DNA for the CDR3: TGTGCCAGTAGTATATTCGATGAGCAGTTCTTC. Its protein is CASSIFDEQFF.